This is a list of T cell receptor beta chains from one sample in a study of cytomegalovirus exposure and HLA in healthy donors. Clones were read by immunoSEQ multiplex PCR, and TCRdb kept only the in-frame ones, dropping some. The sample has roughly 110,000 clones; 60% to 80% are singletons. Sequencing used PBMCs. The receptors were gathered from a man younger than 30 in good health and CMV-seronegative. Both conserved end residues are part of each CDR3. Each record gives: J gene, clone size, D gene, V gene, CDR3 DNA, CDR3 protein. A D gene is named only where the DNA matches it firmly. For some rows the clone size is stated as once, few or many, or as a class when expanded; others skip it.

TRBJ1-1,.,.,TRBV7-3,TGTGCCAGCAGCCACAGGGTGCACACTGAAGCTTTCTTT,CASSHRVHTEAFF
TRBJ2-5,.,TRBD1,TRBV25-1,TGTGCCAGCGAGGAATGGATAGGGGGCTCGGATTACCAAGAGACCCAGTACTTC,CASEEWIGGSDYQETQYF
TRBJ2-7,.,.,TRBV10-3,TGTGCCATCAGTGAGTCGATGGGAGAGGCGAACGAGCAGTACTTC,CAISESMGEANEQYF
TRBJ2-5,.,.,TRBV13,TGTGCCAGCAGTTTGAGGGGGTGGGGGACCCAAGAGACCCAGTACTTC,CASSLRGWGTQETQYF
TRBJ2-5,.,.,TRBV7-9,TGTGCCAGCAGCTTAGCGCAGGGGAGCAGTGCGTACCAAGAGACCCAGTACTTC,CASSLAQGSSAYQETQYF
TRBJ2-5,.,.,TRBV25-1,TGTGCCAGCGGGGAAGGGAGGACCCAGTACTTC,CASGEGRTQYF
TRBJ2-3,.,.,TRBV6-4,TGTGCCAGCAGTGCAATGGTAGGGGCAGATACGCAGTATTTT,CASSAMVGADTQYF
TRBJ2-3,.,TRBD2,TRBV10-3,TGTGCCATCAGTGAGTCTATGGCGGGGAGGGGAACAGATACGCAGTATTTT,CAISESMAGRGTDTQYF
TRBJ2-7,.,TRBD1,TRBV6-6,TGTGCCAGCAGTTACTCGACAGGGGGCTACGAGCAGTACTTC,CASSYSTGGYEQYF
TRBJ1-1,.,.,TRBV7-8,TGTGCCAGCAGCTTTAGGGCTGCTTCAGGGAAGGCTGAAGCTTTCTTT,CASSFRAASGKAEAFF
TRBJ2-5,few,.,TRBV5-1,TGCGCCAGCAGCTTGGAGGACAGCTCCCAGGAGACCCAGTACTTC,CASSLEDSSQETQYF
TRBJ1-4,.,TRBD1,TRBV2,TGTGCCAGCAGGGACCCAGGGGGTCCTGAAAAACTGTTTTTT,CASRDPGGPEKLFF
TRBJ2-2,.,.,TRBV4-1,TGCGCCAGCAGCGGCGGGGCCGGGAACACCGGGGAGCTGTTTTTT,CASSGGAGNTGELFF
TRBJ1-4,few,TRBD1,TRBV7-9,TGTGCCAGCAGCCTGAGGACAGGGGGCCTTGAAAAACTGTTTTTT,CASSLRTGGLEKLFF
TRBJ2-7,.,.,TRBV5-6,TGTGCCAGCAGCGCACCGGGGACTCCCAGGAGGTCCTACGAGCAGTACTTC,CASSAPGTPRRSYEQYF
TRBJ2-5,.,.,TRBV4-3,TGCGCCAGCGGCCAAGGGAGTACCCAGTACTTC,CASGQGSTQYF
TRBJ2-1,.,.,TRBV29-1,TGCAGCGTGGGGTGGGGCGCTTATAATGAGCAGTTCTTC,CSVGWGAYNEQFF
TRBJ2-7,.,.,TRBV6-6,TGTGCCAGCACCGTGCACAGTTCCGCCAGCTACGAGCAGTACTTC,CASTVHSSASYEQYF
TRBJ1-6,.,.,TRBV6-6,TGTGCCAGCGTGGAGACGGGGAATTCACCCCTCCACTTT,CASVETGNSPLHF
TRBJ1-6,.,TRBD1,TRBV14,TGTGCCAGCAGCCGTGGACAGGGGAAGGGATCACCCCTCCACTTT,CASSRGQGKGSPLHF
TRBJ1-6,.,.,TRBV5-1,TGCGCCAGCAGCCAACAGCCGAGCTCCTATAATTCACCCCTCCACTTT,CASSQQPSSYNSPLHF
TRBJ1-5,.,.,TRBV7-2,TGTGCCAGCAGCTTCGGGGGGGATCAGCCCCAGCATTTT,CASSFGGDQPQHF
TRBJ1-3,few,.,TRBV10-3,TGTGCCATCAGTGAGTCGCCCCAGAACTCTGGAAACACCATATATTTT,CAISESPQNSGNTIYF
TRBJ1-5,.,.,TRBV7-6,TGTGCCAGCAGCCCCGAGGTGCACCTTAGCAATCAGCCCCAGCATTTT,CASSPEVHLSNQPQHF
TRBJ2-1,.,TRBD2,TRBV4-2,TGTGCCAGCAGCCTCCGTCAGTCAGCGGGGGCTTCGATCCACAATGAGCAGTTCTTC,CASSLRQSAGASIHNEQFF
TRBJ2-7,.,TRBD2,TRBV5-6,TGTGCCAGCAGCGACGGGGGGGCCTACGAGCAGTACTTC,CASSDGGAYEQYF
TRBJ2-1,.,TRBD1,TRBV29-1,TGCAGCGGGGTGGGCGGACAGGGGAGTGAGCAGTTCTTC,CSGVGGQGSEQFF
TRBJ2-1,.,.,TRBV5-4,TGTGCCAGCAGCTTAAAGGTCAGGGATGAGCAGTTCTTC,CASSLKVRDEQFF
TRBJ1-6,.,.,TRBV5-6,TGTGCCAGCAGCTTGTCCAGGGATTCACCCCTCCACTTT,CASSLSRDSPLHF